This record looks at one TCR beta chain sequence and its context. The entry originates in a study of control samples from healthy donors and cancer patients. The assay was immunoSEQ multiplex PCR, and TCRdb's table has in-frame clones only and misses some. The table records about 80,000 clones, approximately 89% of them present only once. Germline CDR1 SGHVS, CDR2 FQNEAQ. Trimming took 5 bases from V and 5 from J, leaving 12 bases between them. The CDR3 consists of 13 residues. Material for sequencing was blood. The sequence was obtained from a man in his fifties in good health. The rearrangement joins TRBV7-8 to TRBJ1-1; D is unclear. CDR3 residues: CASSLSRGTEAFF. The CDR3 nucleotides are TGTGCCAGCAGCCTCTCCCGGGGAACTGAAGCTTTCTTT.